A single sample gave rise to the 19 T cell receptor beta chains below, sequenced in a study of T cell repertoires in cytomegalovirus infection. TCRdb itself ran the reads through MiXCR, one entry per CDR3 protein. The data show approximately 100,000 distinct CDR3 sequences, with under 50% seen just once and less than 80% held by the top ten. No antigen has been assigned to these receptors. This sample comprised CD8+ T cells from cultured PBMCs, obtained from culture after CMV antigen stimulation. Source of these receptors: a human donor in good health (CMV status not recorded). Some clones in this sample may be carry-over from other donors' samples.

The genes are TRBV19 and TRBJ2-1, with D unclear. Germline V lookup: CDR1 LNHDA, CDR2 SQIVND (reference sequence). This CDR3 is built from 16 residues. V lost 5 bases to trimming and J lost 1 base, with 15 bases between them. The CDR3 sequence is CASSLPGWSSYNEQFF. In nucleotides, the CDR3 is TGTGCCAGTAGTTTACCCGGATGGAGTTCCTACAATGAGCAGTTCTTC.

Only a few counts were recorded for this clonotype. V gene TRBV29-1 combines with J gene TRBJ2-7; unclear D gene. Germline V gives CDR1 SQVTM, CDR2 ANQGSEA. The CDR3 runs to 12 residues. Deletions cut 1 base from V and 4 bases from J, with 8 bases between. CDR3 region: CSVEGQTYEQYF. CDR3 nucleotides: TGCAGCGTTGAAGGGCAGACTTACGAGCAGTACTTC.

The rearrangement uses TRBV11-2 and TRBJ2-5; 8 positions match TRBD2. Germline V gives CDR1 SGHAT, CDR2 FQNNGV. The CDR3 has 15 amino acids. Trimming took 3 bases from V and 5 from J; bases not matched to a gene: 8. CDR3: CASSFPGTRYETQYF. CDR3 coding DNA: TGTGCCAGCAGCTTCCCCGGGACTAGATACGAGACCCAGTACTTC.

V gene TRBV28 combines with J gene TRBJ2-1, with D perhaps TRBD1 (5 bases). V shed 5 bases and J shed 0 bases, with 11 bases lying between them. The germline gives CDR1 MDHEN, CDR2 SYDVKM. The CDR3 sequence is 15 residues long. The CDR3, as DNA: TGTGCCAGCAGTCCCCCCAGGGTCTCCTACAATGAGCAGTTCTTC. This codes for CASSPPRVSYNEQFF.

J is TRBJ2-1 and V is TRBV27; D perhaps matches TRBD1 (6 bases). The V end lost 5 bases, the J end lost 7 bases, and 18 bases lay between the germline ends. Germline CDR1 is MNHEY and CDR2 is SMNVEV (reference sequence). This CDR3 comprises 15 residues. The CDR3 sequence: CASSDRFSRFNEQFF. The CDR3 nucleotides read TGTGCCAGCAGTGACAGGTTTTCCCGTTTTAATGAGCAGTTCTTC.

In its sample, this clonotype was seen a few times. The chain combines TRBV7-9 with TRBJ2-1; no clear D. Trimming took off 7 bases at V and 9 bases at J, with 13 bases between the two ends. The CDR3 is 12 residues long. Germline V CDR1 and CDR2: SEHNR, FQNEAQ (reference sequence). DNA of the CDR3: TGTGCCAGCAACATAGACCCTATTGAGCAGTTCTTC. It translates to CASNIDPIEQFF.

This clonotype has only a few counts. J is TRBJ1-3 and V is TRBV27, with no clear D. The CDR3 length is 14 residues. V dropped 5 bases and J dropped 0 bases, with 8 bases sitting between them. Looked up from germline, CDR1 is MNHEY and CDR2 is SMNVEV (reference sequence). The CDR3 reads CASSPGSSGNTIYF. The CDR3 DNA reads TGTGCCAGCAGTCCCGGGAGCTCTGGAAACACCATATATTTT.

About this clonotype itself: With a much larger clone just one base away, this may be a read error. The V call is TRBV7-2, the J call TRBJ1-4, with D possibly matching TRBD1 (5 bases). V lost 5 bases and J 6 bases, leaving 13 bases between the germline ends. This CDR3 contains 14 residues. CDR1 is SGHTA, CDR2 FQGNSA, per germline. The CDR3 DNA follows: TGTGCCAGCAGCGACATGGGGCTTGATGAAAAACTGTTTTTT. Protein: CASSDMGLDEKLFF. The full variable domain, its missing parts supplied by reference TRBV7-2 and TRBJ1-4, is GAGVSQSPSNKVTEKGKDVELRCDPISGHTALYWYRQSLGQGLEFLIYFQGNSAPDKSGLPSDRFSAERTGGSVSTLTIQRTQQEDSAVYLCASSDMGLDEKLFFGSGTQLSVL.

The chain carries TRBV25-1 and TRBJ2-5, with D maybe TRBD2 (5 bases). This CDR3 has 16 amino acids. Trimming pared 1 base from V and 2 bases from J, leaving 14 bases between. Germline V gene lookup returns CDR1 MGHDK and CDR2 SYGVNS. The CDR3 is CASSESDWRGQETQYF. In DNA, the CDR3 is TGTGCCAGCAGTGAATCGGACTGGAGAGGGCAAGAGACCCAGTACTTC.

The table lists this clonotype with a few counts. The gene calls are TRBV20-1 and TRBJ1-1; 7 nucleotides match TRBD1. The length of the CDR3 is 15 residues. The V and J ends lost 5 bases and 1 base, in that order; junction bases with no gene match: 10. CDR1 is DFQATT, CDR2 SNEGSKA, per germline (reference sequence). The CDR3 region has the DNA TGCAGTGCTGCAGACAGGGTACTATGGAACACTGAAGCTTTCTTT. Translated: CSAADRVLWNTEAFF.

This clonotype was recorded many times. The CDR3 loop reads CASSRVGDRGLAFF. The CDR3 DNA follows: TGTGCCAGCAGCCGGGTCGGGGACCGGGGATTAGCTTTCTTT. This chain connects TRBV7-9 to TRBJ1-1, with a weak D call TRBD1 (5 bases). Germline V CDR1 and CDR2: SEHNR, FQNEAQ (reference sequence). CDR3 length: 14 amino acids. With 5 bases removed from V and 10 bases from J, the gap between germline ends came to 20 bases.

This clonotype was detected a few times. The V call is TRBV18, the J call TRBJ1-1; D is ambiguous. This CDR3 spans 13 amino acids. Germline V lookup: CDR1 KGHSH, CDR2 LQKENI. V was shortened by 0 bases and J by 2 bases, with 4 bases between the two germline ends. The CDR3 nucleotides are TGTGCCAGCTCACCACCTATAAACACTGAAGCTTTCTTT. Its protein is CASSPPINTEAFF.

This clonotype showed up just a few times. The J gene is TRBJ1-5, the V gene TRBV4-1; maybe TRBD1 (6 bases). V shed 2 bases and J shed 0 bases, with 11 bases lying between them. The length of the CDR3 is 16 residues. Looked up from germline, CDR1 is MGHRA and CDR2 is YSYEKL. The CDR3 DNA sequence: TGCGCCAGCAGCCAACATGGACAGCTTAGCAATCAGCCCCAGCATTTT. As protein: CASSQHGQLSNQPQHF.

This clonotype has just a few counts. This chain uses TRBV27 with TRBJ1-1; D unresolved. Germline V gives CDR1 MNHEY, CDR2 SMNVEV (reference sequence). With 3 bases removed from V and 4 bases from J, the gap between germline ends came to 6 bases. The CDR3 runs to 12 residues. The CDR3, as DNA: TGTGCCAGCAGTTTTCTGGGCACTGAAGCTTTCTTT. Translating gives CASSFLGTEAFF.

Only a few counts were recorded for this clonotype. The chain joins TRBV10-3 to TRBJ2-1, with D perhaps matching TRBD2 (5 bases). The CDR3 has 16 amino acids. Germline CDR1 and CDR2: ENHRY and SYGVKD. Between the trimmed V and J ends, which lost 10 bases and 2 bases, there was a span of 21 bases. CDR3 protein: CASRGRPWRAYNEQFF. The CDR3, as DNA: TGTGCCAGCAGAGGCCGGCCCTGGCGGGCCTACAATGAGCAGTTCTTC.

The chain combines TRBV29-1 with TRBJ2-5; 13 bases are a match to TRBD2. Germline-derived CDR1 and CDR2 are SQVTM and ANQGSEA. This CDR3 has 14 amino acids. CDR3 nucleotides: TGCAGTTGCTACGGACTAGCGGGGGTTGAGACCCAGTACTTC. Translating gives CSCYGLAGVETQYF.

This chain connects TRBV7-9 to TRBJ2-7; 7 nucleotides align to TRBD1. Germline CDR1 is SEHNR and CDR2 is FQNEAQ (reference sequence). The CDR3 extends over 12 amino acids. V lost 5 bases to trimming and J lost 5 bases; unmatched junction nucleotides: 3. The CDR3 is CASSITGDEQYF. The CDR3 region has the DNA TGTGCCAGCAGCATCACAGGGGACGAGCAGTACTTC.

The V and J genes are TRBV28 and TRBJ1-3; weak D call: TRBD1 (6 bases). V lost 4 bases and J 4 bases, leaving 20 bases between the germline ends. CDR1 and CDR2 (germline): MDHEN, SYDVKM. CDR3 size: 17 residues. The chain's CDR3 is CASSSRTAPYVGNTIYF. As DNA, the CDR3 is TGTGCCAGCAGTTCCCGGACAGCACCCTACGTCGGAAACACCATATATTTT.

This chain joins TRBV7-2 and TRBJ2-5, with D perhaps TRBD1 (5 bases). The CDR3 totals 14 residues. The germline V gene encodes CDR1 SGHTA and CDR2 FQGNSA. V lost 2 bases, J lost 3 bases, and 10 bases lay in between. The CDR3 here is CASSLFSGKETQYF. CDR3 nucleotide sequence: TGTGCCAGCAGCTTATTTTCAGGGAAAGAGACCCAGTACTTC.